This T cell receptor (beta chain) was sequenced in a study of T cell responses to AZD1222 COVID-19 vaccine. Study observations and caveats: Regions 160-218 and 743-854 held dominance among vaccine-associated CD4 TCRs, which spanned spike. Only five to seven individuals given AZD1222 were seropositive at baseline. Nearly half of unique spike-specific TCRs reportedly avoided B.1.351 and B.1.1.7 mutated regions.

As to this clone: Antigen: not known.

Sequencing was performed with immunoSEQ multiplex PCR; in TCRdb, only in-frame clones are kept and a portion is missing. The data contain 100,000 to 120,000 clones, around 93% of them seen just once; the ten biggest clones take up roughly 7.8%. Losses at the gene ends were 4 bases for V and 4 bases for J; bases not matched to a gene: 7. The germline V gene has CDR1 SGHRS and CDR2 YFSETQ. CDR3 length: 15 residues. The receptor was derived from an adult in good health. This sample comprised peripheral blood, obtained on day 0 of AZD1222 vaccination. V usage is TRBV5-1 and J usage is TRBJ2-2; 7 nucleotides align to TRBD1. The DNA for the CDR3 is TGCGCCAGCAGCAACGGACAGGCTAGCACCGGGGAGCTGTTTTTT. This translates into CASSNGQASTGELFF.